These T cell receptor beta chains were read from a single sample in a study of blood T cell repertoires in COVID-19. The assay was immunoSEQ multiplex PCR, and TCRdb's table has in-frame clones only and misses some. Of roughly 250,000 clones listed, about nine tenths are singletons. The sequencing input was peripheral blood. These receptors came from a man in his forties who had recovered from COVID-19. The CDR3 runs from the conserved cysteine through the conserved F or W. The D gene is left open where the match is weak. Size values are once, few and many counts, or a class for expanded clones, and some rows have none.

>TRBJ2-1|.|.|TRBV6-5
TGTGCCAGCAGCGACTGGGGGGGGCGCAATGAGCAGTTCTTC
CASSDWGGRNEQFF
>TRBJ1-5|.|.|TRBV30
TGTGCCTGGACCCCGGGCGGGGCTCAGCCCCAGCATTTT
CAWTPGGAQPQHF
>TRBJ1-2|.|TRBD1|TRBV12-3/TRBV12-4
TGTGCCAGCAGCGGGACAGAGTATGGCTACACCTTC
CASSGTEYGYTF
>TRBJ2-1|.|.|TRBV3-1/TRBV3-2
TGTGCCAGCAGCCAATCGGGTTCCTTTGCCTACAATGAGCAGTTCTTC
CASSQSGSFAYNEQFF
>TRBJ2-2|.|.|TRBV5-1
TGCGCCAGCAGGGGGGGGGCCGTCAGCGGGGAGCTGTTTTTT
CASRGGAVSGELFF
>TRBJ2-3|.|.|TRBV7-3
TGTGCCAGCAGCCCCGGGAGAGGTCTCGGCGCAGATACGCAGTATTTT
CASSPGRGLGADTQYF
>TRBJ2-2|.|TRBD1|TRBV19
TGTGCCAGTAGTACCCGGACAGGGAACACCGGGGAGCTGTTTTTT
CASSTRTGNTGELFF
>TRBJ2-1|.|.|TRBV10-3
TGTGCCATCAGTGTGGGTCAGGGGTACGATGAGCAGTTCTTC
CAISVGQGYDEQFF
>TRBJ1-5|.|.|TRBV2
TGTGCCAGCAGGGAGTTAACTAGCAATCAGCCCCAGCATTTT
CASRELTSNQPQHF
>TRBJ1-1|.|.|TRBV6-2/TRBV6-3
TGTGCCAGCAGTAGCGGGAACACTGAAGCTTTCTTT
CASSSGNTEAFF
>TRBJ2-3|once|.|TRBV5-1
TGCGCCAGCAGCTTGCCTAGAGATACGCAGTATTTT
CASSLPRDTQYF
>TRBJ2-3|.|.|TRBV19
TGTGCCAGTAGGCCACGCCCTAGACTTGTTAGCAGTTTAACAGATACGCAGTATTTT
CASRPRPRLVSSLTDTQYF
>TRBJ1-5|.|.|TRBV19
TGTGCCAGTAGTACAGGAACGGATAGCAATCAGCCCCAGCATTTT
CASSTGTDSNQPQHF
>TRBJ1-4|.|TRBD1|TRBV11-2
TGTGCCAGCAGCTTAGAAGGACAGGGGGGAGAAAAACTGTTTTTT
CASSLEGQGGEKLFF
>TRBJ2-5|.|.|TRBV14
TGTGCCAGCAGCCAAGCGGGGGTGTTGGTAAAGACCCAGTACTTC
CASSQAGVLVKTQYF
>TRBJ2-1|.|TRBD2|TRBV5-1
TGCGCCAGCAGCCGAGGACTCGGAGCGGGGCTCAATGAGCAGTTCTTC
CASSRGLGAGLNEQFF
>TRBJ2-7|.|.|TRBV19
TGTGCCAGTAGTCAACGGGACTACGAGCAGTACTTC
CASSQRDYEQYF
>TRBJ1-1|.|TRBD1|TRBV12-3/TRBV12-4
TGTGCCAGCAGCCAGGGGGCGAACACTGAAGCTTTCTTT
CASSQGANTEAFF
>TRBJ2-7|once|.|TRBV7-8
TGTGCCAGCAGCTTATTAATCGGGGGCGAGCAGTACTTC
CASSLLIGGEQYF
>TRBJ1-2|.|.|TRBV5-1
TGCGCCAGCAGCTTGGACAGGGTCCTGCGGGGCTACACCTTC
CASSLDRVLRGYTF
>TRBJ2-1|.|.|TRBV4-3
TGCGCCAGCAGCCAAGATATCGCTAAGCAGTTCTTC
CASSQDIAKQFF
>TRBJ1-1|.|.|TRBV12-3/TRBV12-4
TGTGCCAGCAGTTTGATGGGGAGGACTGAAGCTTTCTTT
CASSLMGRTEAFF
>TRBJ1-4|.|.|TRBV2
TGTGCCAGCAGTTTGGACAGATCAACTAATGAAAAACTGTTTTTT
CASSLDRSTNEKLFF
>TRBJ2-7|few|TRBD1|TRBV9
TGTGCCAGCAGCGTAAGCGGGACAGGGTCCTACGAGCAGTACTTC
CASSVSGTGSYEQYF
>TRBJ2-6|.|.|TRBV24-1
TGTGCCACCAGTGACCTACTCTACGTCCTGACTTTC
CATSDLLYVLTF
>TRBJ1-3|once|.|TRBV12-3/TRBV12-4
TGTGCCAGCAGCTCCGGACTTTACACCATATATTTT
CASSSGLYTIYF
>TRBJ2-2|.|TRBD2|TRBV6-2/TRBV6-3
TGTGCCAGCAGCTGGACTAGCGGGGGCCCGAACACCGGGGAGCTGTTTTTT
CASSWTSGGPNTGELFF
>TRBJ1-2|.|TRBD1|TRBV10-2
TGCGCCAGCAGTGAAAATGGACAGGGAACAGGCTACACCTTC
CASSENGQGTGYTF
>TRBJ1-1|.|.|TRBV2
TGTGCCAGCAGTGAAGCAACTCCGGGAACTACCCATGAAGCTTTCTTT
CASSEATPGTTHEAFF
>TRBJ2-2|.|TRBD1|TRBV29-1
TGCAGCGTCCTCCCAGGGGGCCGGAACACCGGGGAGCTGTTTTTT
CSVLPGGRNTGELFF
>TRBJ2-5|.|.|TRBV19
TGTGCCCTCCTAGTAGAGACCCAGTACTTC
CALLVETQYF
>TRBJ2-7|.|.|TRBV3-1/TRBV3-2
TGTGCCAGCAGCCAAGTTCCTAGCAACGAGCAGTACTTC
CASSQVPSNEQYF
>TRBJ1-6|.|.|TRBV5-6
TGTGCCAGCAGCTTGTCGAACAGGGTTCGTTCACCCCTCCACTTT
CASSLSNRVRSPLHF
>TRBJ1-2|.|.|TRBV6-1
TGTGCCAGCAGTGAAATTGTATATGGCTACACCTTC
CASSEIVYGYTF
>TRBJ2-5|.|.|TRBV7-9
TGTGCCAGCAGCTTAGATGCCGGAGAGACCCAGTACTTC
CASSLDAGETQYF
>TRBJ2-7|.|TRBD1|TRBV9
TGTGCCAGCAGCTTCGGGACAGGGAATTCCTACGAGCAGTACTTC
CASSFGTGNSYEQYF
>TRBJ1-1|.|TRBD1|TRBV5-6
TGTGCCAGCAGCCCCGTCGCAGGGGGAATGAACACTGAAGCTTTCTTT
CASSPVAGGMNTEAFF
>TRBJ1-2|.|.|TRBV19
TGTGCCAGTAGTATGATAACAGGCTCCCGGGACTATGGCTACACCTTC
CASSMITGSRDYGYTF
>TRBJ2-3|few|TRBD2|TRBV5-5
TGTGCCAGCAGCCTTGCGGGAGTTGGAGGAGATACGCAGTATTTT
CASSLAGVGGDTQYF
>TRBJ2-1|.|TRBD2|TRBV18
TGTGCCAGCTCTTCCGGGACTAGTGGCGGGCAGTTCTTC
CASSSGTSGGQFF
>TRBJ2-5|.|.|TRBV10-3
TGTGCCATCAGTGCCCGGGGGTACCAAGAGACCCAGTACTTC
CAISARGYQETQYF
>TRBJ1-4|few|.|TRBV28
TGTGCCAGCAGTCCTACGTGGCCTACCGAGGAGGAAAAACTGTTTTTT
CASSPTWPTEEEKLFF
>TRBJ2-7|once|.|TRBV6-2/TRBV6-3
TGTGCCAGCAGTTACCCAGGGGCCCCAGTCGAGCAGTACTTC
CASSYPGAPVEQYF
>TRBJ2-1|once|.|TRBV6-5
TGTGCCAGCAGCAACTGGGAGCAGTTCTTC
CASSNWEQFF
>TRBJ2-2|.|.|TRBV7-9
TGTGCCAGCAGCTTAGGCCGGACAGTCAACACCGGGGAGCTGTTTTTT
CASSLGRTVNTGELFF
>TRBJ1-5|.|.|TRBV9
TGTGCCAGCAGCCCGGAGGGCTGGGGCAATCAGCCCCAGCATTTT
CASSPEGWGNQPQHF
>TRBJ2-1|.|TRBD1|TRBV12-5
TGTGCTAGTGGTGAGGGACAGGGGAACTACAATGAGCAGTTCTTC
CASGEGQGNYNEQFF
>TRBJ2-5|.|TRBD2|TRBV11-2
TGTGCCAGCAGCCCCCGGTGGAGCGGGGGCTCAATAGTGGAGACCCAGTACTTC
CASSPRWSGGSIVETQYF
>TRBJ2-1|.|.|TRBV5-1
TGCGCCAGCAGCTTGGTGGTAGGGGTATACAATGAGCAGTTCTTC
CASSLVVGVYNEQFF
>TRBJ2-1|many|TRBD2|TRBV30
TGTGCCTGGAGTGTACGGGTGAAAGCGGGAGGCTTCGCAAATGAGCAGTTCTTC
CAWSVRVKAGGFANEQFF
>TRBJ2-3|.|.|TRBV7-6
TGTGCCAGCAGCCCTTACAAAGGGGGGGACTACAGACCCACAGATACGCAGTATTTT
CASSPYKGGDYRPTDTQYF
>TRBJ1-2|.|TRBD1|TRBV19
TGTGCCAGTAGGATGGACAGGGGAGTTAACTATGGCTACACCTTC
CASRMDRGVNYGYTF
>TRBJ2-3|.|.|TRBV7-2
TGTGCCAGCAGCTTAGATGACGCGAGGGCTTCTGGTACGCAGTATTTT
CASSLDDARASGTQYF